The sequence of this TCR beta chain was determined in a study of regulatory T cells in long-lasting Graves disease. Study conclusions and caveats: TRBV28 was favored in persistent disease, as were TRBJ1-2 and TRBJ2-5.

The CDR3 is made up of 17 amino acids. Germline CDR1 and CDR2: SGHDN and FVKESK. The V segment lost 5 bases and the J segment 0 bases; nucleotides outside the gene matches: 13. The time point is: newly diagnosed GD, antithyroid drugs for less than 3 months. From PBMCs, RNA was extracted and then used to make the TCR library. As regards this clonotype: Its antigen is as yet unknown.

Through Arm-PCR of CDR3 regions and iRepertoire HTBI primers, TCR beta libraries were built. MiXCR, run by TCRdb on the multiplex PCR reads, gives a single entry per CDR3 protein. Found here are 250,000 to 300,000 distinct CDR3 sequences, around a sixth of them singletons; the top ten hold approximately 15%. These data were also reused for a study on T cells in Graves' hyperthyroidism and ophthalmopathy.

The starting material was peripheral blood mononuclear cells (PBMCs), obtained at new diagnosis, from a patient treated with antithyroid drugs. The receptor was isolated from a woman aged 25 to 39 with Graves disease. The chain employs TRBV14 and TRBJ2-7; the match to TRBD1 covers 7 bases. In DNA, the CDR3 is TGTGCCAGCAGCGGTGGTGAGGGACAGCCGGACTCCTACGAGCAGTACTTC. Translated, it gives CASSGGEGQPDSYEQYF.